This entry lists 20 T cell receptor beta chains sequenced from one sample in a study of shared clonotypes between healthy human individuals. Sequenced by immunoSEQ multiplex PCR; TCRdb stores in-frame clones only, minus some. The table lists millions of clones, roughly 95% of them singletons. Sample: naive CD4+ T cells sorted from blood. The subset denotes: CD45RA+ positively selected. All receptors come from a man aged 18 to 29 in good health.

V and J are TRBV11-2 and TRBJ2-3; D remains unclear. CDR1 is SGHAT and CDR2 is FQNNGV in the germline V gene. The CDR3 has 15 amino acids. With 2 bases removed from V and 4 bases from J, the gap between germline ends came to 13 bases. The CDR3 DNA reads as TGTGCCAGCAGCTTAATGCAGTCCCACCCAGATACGCAGTATTTT. This gives the protein CASSLMQSHPDTQYF.

This clone was seen only once. V is TRBV5-8 and J is TRBJ1-2; tentatively, D is TRBD1 (6 bases). The CDR3 is made up of 13 amino acids. V lost 4 bases and J 8 bases, leaving 15 bases between the germline ends. Germline CDR1 and CDR2: SGHTS and YDEGEE. The DNA for the CDR3 is TGTGCCAGCAGCCGAACCAGGGGTGGCGGCTACACCTTC. This translates into CASSRTRGGGYTF.

This chain joins TRBV7-9 and TRBJ2-1; D assignment may be TRBD1 or TRBD2 (5 bases each). The CDR3 has 16 residues. Germline-derived CDR1 and CDR2 are SEHNR and FQNEAQ (reference sequence). V lost 3 bases and J 3 bases, leaving 15 bases between the germline ends. CDR3 in DNA: TGTGCCAGCAGCTTCCGGGACCTTCGTTTCTACAATGAGCAGTTCTTC. This gives the protein CASSFRDLRFYNEQFF.

The chain couples TRBV5-4 to TRBJ2-7; D might be TRBD2 (5 bases). This CDR3 comprises 15 residues. CDR1 and CDR2 (germline): SGHNT, YYREEE (reference sequence). Deletions cut 4 bases from V and 4 bases from J, with 18 bases between. This CDR3 is CASSPLGNGLYEQYF. The CDR3 DNA follows: TGTGCCAGCAGCCCCCTTGGGAACGGACTTTACGAGCAGTACTTC.

About this clone itself: Other nucleotide sequences in the sample specify the same CDR3. The rearrangement uses TRBV30 and TRBJ1-5; TRBD1 agrees at 7 bases. This CDR3 is built from 13 residues. CDR1 and CDR2 from the germline V gene are GTSNPN and SVGIG (reference sequence). J lost 7 bases, V lost 1 base, and 4 bases had no gene match. CDR3 DNA sequence: TGTGCCTGGAGTGGGCAGGGGGGACAGCCCCAGCATTTT. It codes for CAWSGQGGQPQHF. The variable domain in full, with the rest retrieved from reference TRBV30 and TRBJ1-5, is SQTIHQWPATLVQPVGSPLSLECTVEGTSNPNLYWYRQAAGRGLQLLFYSVGIGQISSEVPQNLSASRPQDRQFILSSKKLLLSDSGFYLCAWSGQGGQPQHFGDGTRLSIL.

This clone is a singleton in its sample. The V call is TRBV7-9, the J call TRBJ2-3; D uncertain. The germline V and J ends were trimmed by 0 bases and 15 bases, with 16 bases remaining between them. The CDR3 totals 13 residues. The germline CDR1 and CDR2 sequences are SEHNR and FQNEAQ (reference sequence). The CDR3: CASSLAVPHERYF. Written as DNA, the CDR3 is TGTGCCAGCAGCTTAGCGGTCCCTCACGAACGTTATTTT.

The V gene is TRBV18, the J gene TRBJ2-7; maybe TRBD2 (6 bases). This CDR3 has 15 residues. Germline CDR1 is KGHSH and CDR2 is LQKENI. Trimming stripped 2 bases from V and 3 bases from J, with 14 bases between. The CDR3 DNA is TGTGCCAGCTCACCAGGGGGAGGACCTAACTACGAGCAGTACTTC. Amino acid sequence: CASSPGGGPNYEQYF.

V usage is TRBV12-5 and J usage is TRBJ2-5, with D possibly TRBD1 on 5 matching bases. Trimming removed 0 bases at V and 2 bases at J, with 7 bases between. Looked up from germline, CDR1 is LGHNT and CDR2 is FRNRAP. The CDR3 is made up of 14 amino acids. The CDR3: CASGLVDRQETQYF. The CDR3 DNA is TGTGCTAGTGGTTTGGTCGACAGACAAGAGACCCAGTACTTC.

This clone occurred once. Other DNA sequences in this sample translate to the same CDR3. This chain joins TRBV5-1 and TRBJ1-2; D is unclear. The V gene's germline CDR1 is SGHRS and CDR2 YFSETQ. The CDR3 has 14 amino acids. Trimming stripped 0 bases from V and 3 bases from J, with 9 bases between. This CDR3 is CASSLEGADYGYTF. The CDR3 DNA sequence: TGCGCCAGCAGCTTGGAGGGCGCGGACTATGGCTACACCTTC.

The chain combines TRBV6-5 with TRBJ2-7, with 12 bases fitting TRBD2. The CDR3 is 15 amino acids. Germline lookup yields CDR1 MNHEY and CDR2 SVGAGI. V was clipped by 4 bases and J by 4 bases; unmatched bases: 5. CDR3 nucleotides: TGTGCCAGCAGTTTACTAGCGGGGGGACAATACGAGCAGTACTTC. Protein product: CASSLLAGGQYEQYF.

The chain combines TRBV2 with TRBJ1-2; tentative D call: TRBD1 (6 bases). V was trimmed by 6 bases and J by 8 bases, leaving 16 bases between them. The germline gives CDR1 SNHLY, CDR2 FYNNEI. This CDR3 is built from 13 residues. CDR3 residues: CASRGTGMGGYTF. CDR3 bases: TGTGCCAGCAGGGGAACAGGGATGGGCGGCTACACCTTC.

The V and J genes are TRBV19 and TRBJ2-7, with 7 bases matching TRBD1. V trimming: 6 bases; J trimming: 3 bases; junction bases outside the gene matches: 5. This CDR3 has 13 residues. CDR1 and CDR2 from the germline V gene are LNHDA and SQIVND (reference sequence). The CDR3: CASREGGYYEQYF. The CDR3 bases are TGTGCCAGTAGAGAAGGGGGCTACTACGAGCAGTACTTC.

The V gene is TRBV2, the J gene TRBJ2-3; 8 bases line up with TRBD1. Germline V gives CDR1 SNHLY, CDR2 FYNNEI. Trimming removed 6 bases from V and 6 bases from J; junction bases left unmatched: 5. The CDR3 runs to 13 residues. CDR3 bases: TGTGCCAGCAGGGGACAGGAGGTGGATACGCAGTATTTT. Translated, it gives CASRGQEVDTQYF.

The V gene is TRBV6-5, the J gene TRBJ1-6; maybe TRBD1 (6 bases). CDR1 and CDR2 (germline): MNHEY, SVGAGI. V lost 5 bases and J lost 6, with 11 bases in between. This CDR3 contains 14 residues. In DNA, the CDR3 is TGTGCCAGCAGTGAACAGGGTTTTAATTCACCCCTCCACTTT. Its protein is CASSEQGFNSPLHF.

As DNA, the CDR3 is TGTGCCAGCAGCGTAGGCTATAGCGGGAGGGGCCAGGAGACCCAGTACTTC. Translation gives CASSVGYSGRGQETQYF. The gene calls are TRBV9 and TRBJ2-5; 11 bases are shared with TRBD2. This CDR3 spans 17 amino acids. V shed 0 bases, J shed 5 bases, and the junction held 9 bases outside the gene matches. Germline CDR1 reads SGDLS; CDR2 reads YYNGEE.

The rearrangement uses TRBV7-3 and TRBJ2-1; maybe TRBD1 (5 bases). Germline loops: CDR1 SGHTA, CDR2 FQGTGA. CDR3 size: 12 residues. Trimming cost V 4 bases and J 7 bases, with 8 bases left between them. CDR3 DNA sequence: TGTGCCAGCAGCTCGACAGCTAATGAGCAGTTCTTC. As protein: CASSSTANEQFF.

This chain connects TRBV10-3 to TRBJ2-5; 8 nucleotides match TRBD1. CDR3 length equals 13 residues. The V segment lost 4 bases and the J segment 5 bases; nucleotides outside the gene matches: 3. Germline CDR1 and CDR2: ENHRY and SYGVKD. CDR3 sequence: CAISGTGFETQYF. In DNA, the CDR3 is TGTGCCATCAGTGGGACAGGGTTTGAGACCCAGTACTTC.

This sequence joins TRBV7-3 and TRBJ2-1; perhaps TRBD2 as D (5 bases). This CDR3 spans 14 amino acids. V lost 2 bases and J lost 3, with 8 bases in between. Germline CDR1 is SGHTA and CDR2 is FQGTGA. Here the CDR3 reads CASSLSGGYNEQFF. The DNA for the CDR3 is TGTGCCAGCAGCTTATCCGGAGGCTACAATGAGCAGTTCTTC.

This sequence joins TRBV5-3 and TRBJ1-6; weak D call: TRBD1 (5 bases). TRBV5-3 is marked as an open reading frame, function uncertain. The CDR3 totals 14 residues. V was pared by 3 bases and J by 6 bases, with 10 bases between. DNA for the CDR3: TGTGCCAGAAGCTCGGGACCGGTTAATTCACCCCTCCACTTT. This codes for CARSSGPVNSPLHF.

The chain uses TRBV7-2 and TRBJ2-7; D is unresolved. The CDR3 consists of 13 residues. Trimming pared 1 base from V and 9 bases from J, leaving 13 bases between. The germline V gene has CDR1 SGHTA and CDR2 FQGNSA. This CDR3 reads CASSLGVVKGQYF. The CDR3 nucleotides read TGTGCCAGCAGCTTAGGGGTGGTTAAAGGGCAGTACTTC.